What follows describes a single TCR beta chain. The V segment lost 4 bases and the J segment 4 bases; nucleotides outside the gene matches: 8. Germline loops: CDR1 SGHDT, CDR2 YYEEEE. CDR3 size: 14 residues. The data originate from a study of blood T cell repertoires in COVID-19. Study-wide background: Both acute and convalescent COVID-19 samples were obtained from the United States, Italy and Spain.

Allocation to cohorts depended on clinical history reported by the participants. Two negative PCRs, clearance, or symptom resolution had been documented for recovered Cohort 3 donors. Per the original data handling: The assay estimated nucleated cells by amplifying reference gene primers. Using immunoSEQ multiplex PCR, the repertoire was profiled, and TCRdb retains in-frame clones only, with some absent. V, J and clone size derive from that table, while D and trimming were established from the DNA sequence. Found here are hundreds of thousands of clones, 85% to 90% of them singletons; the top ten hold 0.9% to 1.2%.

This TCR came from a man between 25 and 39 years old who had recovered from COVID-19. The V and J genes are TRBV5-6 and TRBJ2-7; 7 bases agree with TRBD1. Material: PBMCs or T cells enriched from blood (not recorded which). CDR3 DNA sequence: TGTGCCAGCAGCGCATGGGACAGAGGGTACGAGCAGTACTTC. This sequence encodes CASSAWDRGYEQYF.